This T cell receptor (beta chain) was obtained from a study of T-cell memory formation after mild COVID-19. Study background: Each donor largely had its own TCR clusters.

Libraries for TCRalpha and TCRbeta carried sample barcodes and unique molecular identifiers via 5'RACE. TCRdb processed the 5' RACE reads anew with MiXCR; each CDR3 protein has one entry. The sample shows about 440,000 distinct CDR3 sequences, roughly 20% of them seen only once. The CDR3 length is 15 residues. From germline, CDR1 is MNHEY and CDR2 SVGEGT. Trimming left V 5 bases short and J 2 bases short, with 14 bases between. This clonotype appeared a few times. The sample taken for sequencing was PBMCs or a T cell subset sorted from them (not recorded which). The J gene is TRBJ2-3, the V gene TRBV6-2 or TRBV6-3; the D is unclear. This TCR was recovered from an adult woman who had mild COVID-19 (a few samples of this study predate the infection). Cell type and time point are not known. Written as DNA, the CDR3 is TGTGCCAGCAGTCATCAGAGATCCCACACAGATACGCAGTATTTT. Translation: CASSHQRSHTDTQYF.